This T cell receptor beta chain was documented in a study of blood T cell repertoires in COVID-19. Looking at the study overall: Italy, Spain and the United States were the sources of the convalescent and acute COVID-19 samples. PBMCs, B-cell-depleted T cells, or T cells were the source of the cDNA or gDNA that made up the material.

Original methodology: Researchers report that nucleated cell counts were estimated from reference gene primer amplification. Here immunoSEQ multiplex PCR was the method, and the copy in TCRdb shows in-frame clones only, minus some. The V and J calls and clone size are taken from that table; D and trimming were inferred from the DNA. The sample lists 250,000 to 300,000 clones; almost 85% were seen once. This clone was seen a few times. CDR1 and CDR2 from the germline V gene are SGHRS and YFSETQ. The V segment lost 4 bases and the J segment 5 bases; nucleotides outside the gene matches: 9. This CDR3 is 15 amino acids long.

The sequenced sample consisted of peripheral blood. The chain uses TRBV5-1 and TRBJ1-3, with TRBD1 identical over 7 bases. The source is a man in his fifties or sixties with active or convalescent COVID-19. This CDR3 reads CASSPREGARNTIYF. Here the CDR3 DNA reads TGCGCCAGCAGCCCCAGAGAGGGGGCAAGAAACACCATATATTTT.